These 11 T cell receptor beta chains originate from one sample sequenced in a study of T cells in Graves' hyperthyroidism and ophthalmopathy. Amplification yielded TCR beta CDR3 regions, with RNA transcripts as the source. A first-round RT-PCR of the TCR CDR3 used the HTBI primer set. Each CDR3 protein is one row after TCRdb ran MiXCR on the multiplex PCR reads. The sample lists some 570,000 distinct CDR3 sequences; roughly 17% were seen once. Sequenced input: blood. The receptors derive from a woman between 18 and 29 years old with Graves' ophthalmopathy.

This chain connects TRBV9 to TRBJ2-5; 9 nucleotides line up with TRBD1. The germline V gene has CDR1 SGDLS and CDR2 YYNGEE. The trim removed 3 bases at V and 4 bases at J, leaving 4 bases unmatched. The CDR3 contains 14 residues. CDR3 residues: CASSEGQGRETQYF. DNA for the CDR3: TGTGCCAGCAGCGAGGGACAGGGCCGAGAGACCCAGTACTTC. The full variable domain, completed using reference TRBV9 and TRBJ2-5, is DSGVTQTPKHLITATGQRVTLRCSPRSGDLSVYWYQQSLDQGLQFLIQYYNGEERAKGNILERFSAQQFPDLHSELNLSSLELGDSALYFCASSEGQGRETQYFGPGTRLLVL.

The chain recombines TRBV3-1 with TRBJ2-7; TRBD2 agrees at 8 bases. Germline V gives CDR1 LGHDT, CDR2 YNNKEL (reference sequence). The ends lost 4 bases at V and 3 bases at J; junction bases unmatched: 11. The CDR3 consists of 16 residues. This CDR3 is CASSPALTGGNYEQYF. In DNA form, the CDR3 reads TGTGCCAGCAGCCCCGCCCTTACGGGGGGGAACTACGAGCAGTACTTC.

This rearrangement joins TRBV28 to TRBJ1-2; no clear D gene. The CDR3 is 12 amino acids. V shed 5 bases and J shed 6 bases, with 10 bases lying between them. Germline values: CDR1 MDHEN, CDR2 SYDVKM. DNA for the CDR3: TGTGCCAGCAGTCCCCACGGGAATGGCTACACCTTC. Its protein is CASSPHGNGYTF.

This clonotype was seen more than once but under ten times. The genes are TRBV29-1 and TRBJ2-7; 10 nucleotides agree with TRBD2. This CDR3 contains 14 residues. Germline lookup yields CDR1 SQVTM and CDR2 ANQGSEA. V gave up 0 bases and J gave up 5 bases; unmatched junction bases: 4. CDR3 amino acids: CSVEDDLAGDEQYF. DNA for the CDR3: TGCAGCGTTGAAGATGATCTAGCGGGAGACGAGCAGTACTTC.

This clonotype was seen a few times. CDR3 loop: CASSPDIENEKLFF. The CDR3 region has the DNA TGTGCCAGCAGCCCGGACATTGAGAATGAAAAACTGTTTTTT. V gene TRBV6-1 combines with J gene TRBJ1-4; the D gene is possibly TRBD1 (5 bases). This CDR3 region has 14 residues. The germline V and J ends were trimmed by 6 bases and 5 bases, with 13 bases remaining between them. The germline CDR1 and CDR2 sequences are MNHNS and SASEGT.

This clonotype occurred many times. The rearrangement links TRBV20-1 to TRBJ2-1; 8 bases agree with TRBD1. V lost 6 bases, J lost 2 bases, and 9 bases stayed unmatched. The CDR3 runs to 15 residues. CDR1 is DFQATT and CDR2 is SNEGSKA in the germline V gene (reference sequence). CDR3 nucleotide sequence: TGCAGTGCCAACTACCGGGACAGGCCCTACAATGAGCAGTTCTTC. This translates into CSANYRDRPYNEQFF.

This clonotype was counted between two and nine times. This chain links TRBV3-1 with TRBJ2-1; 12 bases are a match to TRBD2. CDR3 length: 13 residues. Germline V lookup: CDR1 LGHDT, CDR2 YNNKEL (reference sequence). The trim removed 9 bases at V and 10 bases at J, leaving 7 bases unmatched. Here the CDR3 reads CASFEGLAGEQFF. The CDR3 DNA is TGTGCCAGTTTTGAGGGACTAGCGGGCGAGCAGTTCTTC.

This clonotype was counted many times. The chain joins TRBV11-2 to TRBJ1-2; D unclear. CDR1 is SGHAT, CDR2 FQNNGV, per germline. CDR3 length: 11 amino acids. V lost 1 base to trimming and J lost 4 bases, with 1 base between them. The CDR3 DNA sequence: TGTGCCAGCAGCTTAGTCTATGGCTACACCTTC. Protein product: CASSLVYGYTF.

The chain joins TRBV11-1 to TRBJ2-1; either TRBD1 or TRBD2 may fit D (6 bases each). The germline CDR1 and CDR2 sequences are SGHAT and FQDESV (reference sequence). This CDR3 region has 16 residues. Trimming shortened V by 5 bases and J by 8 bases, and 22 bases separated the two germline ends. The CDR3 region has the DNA TGTGCCAGCAGCGGGGCCCCGGGGGCCGTTCTGGATGAGCAGTTCTTC. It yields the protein CASSGAPGAVLDEQFF. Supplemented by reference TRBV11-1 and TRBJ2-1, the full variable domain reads EAEVAQSPRYKITEKSQAVAFWCDPISGHATLYWYRQILGQGPELLVQFQDESVVDDSQLPKDRFSAERLKGVDSTLKIQPAELGDSAMYLCASSGAPGAVLDEQFFGPGTRLTVL.

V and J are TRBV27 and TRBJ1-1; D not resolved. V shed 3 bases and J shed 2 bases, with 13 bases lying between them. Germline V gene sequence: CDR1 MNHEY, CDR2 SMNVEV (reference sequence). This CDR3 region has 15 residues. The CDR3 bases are TGTGCCAGCAGTTTTGTCGGGATCGGCAACACTGAAGCTTTCTTT. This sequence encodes CASSFVGIGNTEAFF.

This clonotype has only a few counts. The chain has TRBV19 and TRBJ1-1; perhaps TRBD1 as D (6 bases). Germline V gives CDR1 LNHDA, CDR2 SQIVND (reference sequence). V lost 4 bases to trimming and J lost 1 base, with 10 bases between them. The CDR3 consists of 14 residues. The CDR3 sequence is CASSRWTENTEAFF. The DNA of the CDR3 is TGTGCCAGTAGTAGATGGACAGAGAACACTGAAGCTTTCTTT.